This entry describes one T cell receptor (beta chain). This specimen belongs to a study of blood T cell repertoires in COVID-19. About the research overall: T cells, B-cell-depleted T cells, or PBMCs supplied cDNA or gDNA.

Unmatched junction bases numbered 4, after V lost 4 bases and J lost 5 bases. Per germline, CDR1 LGHNA and CDR2 YSLEER. The CDR3 contains 15 residues. Sequencing was performed with immunoSEQ multiplex PCR; in TCRdb, only in-frame clones are kept and a portion is missing. The sample has 250,000 to 300,000 clones, about nine tenths seen once. Material for sequencing was peripheral blood. This rearrangement joins TRBV4-3 to TRBJ2-3; 12 nucleotides agree with TRBD2. The source is a woman aged 50 to 60 who had recovered from COVID-19. For the CDR3, the DNA is TGCGCCAGCAGCCGAACGGGACTAGCGGGAGATACGCAGTATTTT. Amino acid sequence: CASSRTGLAGDTQYF.